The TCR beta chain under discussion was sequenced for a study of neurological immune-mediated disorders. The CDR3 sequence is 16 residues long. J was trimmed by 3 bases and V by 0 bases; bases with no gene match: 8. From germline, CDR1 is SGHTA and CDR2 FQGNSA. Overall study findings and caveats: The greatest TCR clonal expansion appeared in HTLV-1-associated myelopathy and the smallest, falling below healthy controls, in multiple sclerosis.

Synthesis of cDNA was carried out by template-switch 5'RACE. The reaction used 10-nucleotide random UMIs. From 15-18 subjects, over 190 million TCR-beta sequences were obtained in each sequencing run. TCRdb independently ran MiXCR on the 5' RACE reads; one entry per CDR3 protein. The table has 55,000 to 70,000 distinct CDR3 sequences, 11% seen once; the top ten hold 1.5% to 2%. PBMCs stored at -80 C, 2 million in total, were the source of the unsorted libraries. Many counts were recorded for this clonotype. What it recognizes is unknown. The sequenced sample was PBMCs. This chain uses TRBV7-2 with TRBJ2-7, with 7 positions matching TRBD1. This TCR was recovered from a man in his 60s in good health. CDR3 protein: CASSLAPQGNLYEQYF. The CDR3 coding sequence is TGTGCCAGCAGCTTAGCCCCACAGGGGAACCTCTACGAGCAGTACTTC.